Listed below are T cell receptor beta chains from one sample, sequenced in a study of blood T cell repertoires in COVID-19. The method was immunoSEQ multiplex PCR; TCRdb's version includes in-frame clones alone and lacks a portion of them. The table records 200,000 to 250,000 clones, roughly 85% of them present only once. The sequenced sample consisted of peripheral blood. The receptors come from a woman aged 80 or over with acute or convalescent COVID-19. CDR3s leave out the opening cysteine and the closing phenylalanine or tryptophan. A D gene is named only where the DNA matches it firmly. Size tells how often a clone was seen (once, few, many) or the class of an expanded clone, and some rows leave it out.

V gene	D gene	clone size	J gene	CDR3 protein
TRBV19	.	.	TRBJ1-1	ASSQSGVNTEAF
TRBV4-3	.	.	TRBJ1-5	ASSPDISNQPQH
TRBV18	.	.	TRBJ2-1	ASSSGTHNEQF
TRBV6-6	.	.	TRBJ1-5	ASRLQIQGQPQH
TRBV6-5	.	.	TRBJ2-7	ASFPSKYRVDEQY
TRBV28	.	.	TRBJ1-5	ASSLIGPGINQPQH
TRBV10-3	.	.	TRBJ1-2	AISESWAAYGYT
TRBV7-9	.	.	TRBJ2-3	ASSPRGRRGSDTQY
TRBV4-3	TRBD1	.	TRBJ1-1	ASSPGGTEAF
TRBV7-2	TRBD2	few	TRBJ2-5	ASSLSGDAYETQY
TRBV7-9	TRBD1	.	TRBJ1-4	ASTNSRGQPNEKLF
TRBV9	TRBD2	few	TRBJ2-1	ASSAKGLAGYNEQF
TRBV3-1/TRBV3-2	.	once	TRBJ1-4	ASSQRGGDEKLF
TRBV5-5	TRBD2	.	TRBJ2-5	ASSFGTSGATQY
TRBV9	TRBD2	.	TRBJ2-1	ASSVGLRGASNEQF
TRBV5-1	TRBD1	once	TRBJ1-2	ASSTGQPPDYGYT
TRBV10-3	TRBD1	.	TRBJ1-2	AISQQTGGGYGYT
TRBV7-9	TRBD1	.	TRBJ1-4	ASSRTGQGYEKLF